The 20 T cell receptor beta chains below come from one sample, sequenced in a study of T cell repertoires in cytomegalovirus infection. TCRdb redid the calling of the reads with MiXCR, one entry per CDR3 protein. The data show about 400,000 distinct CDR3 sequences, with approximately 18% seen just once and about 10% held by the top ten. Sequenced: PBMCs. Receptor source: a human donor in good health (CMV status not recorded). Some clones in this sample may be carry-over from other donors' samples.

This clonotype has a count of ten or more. The CDR3 protein is CASRAAGSRQFF. The CDR3 nucleotides read TGTGCCAGCAGGGCGGCAGGGTCAAGGCAGTTCTTC. This chain links TRBV12-3 or TRBV12-4 with TRBJ2-1; possible D gene TRBD1, 5 bases. The V and J ends lost 6 bases and 12 bases respectively, with 15 bases between them. The CDR3 runs 12 residues.

For the CDR3, the DNA is TGTGCCAGCAGCTTGACCCTGGACGGTGAAGCTTTCTTT. It is translated as CASSLTLDGEAFF. The rearrangement joins TRBV7-9 to TRBJ1-1; no definite D call. Germline CDR1 reads SEHNR; CDR2 reads FQNEAQ (reference sequence). V lost 3 bases to trimming and J lost 7 bases, with 12 bases between them. There are 13 residues in the CDR3.

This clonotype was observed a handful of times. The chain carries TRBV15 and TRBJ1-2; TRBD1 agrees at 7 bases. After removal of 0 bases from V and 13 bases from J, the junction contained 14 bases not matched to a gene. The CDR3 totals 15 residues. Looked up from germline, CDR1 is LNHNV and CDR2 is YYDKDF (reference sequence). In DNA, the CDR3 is TGTGCCACCAGCAGAGACGGACAGGATCGGTTCTTTCCCACCTTC. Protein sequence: CATSRDGQDRFFPTF.

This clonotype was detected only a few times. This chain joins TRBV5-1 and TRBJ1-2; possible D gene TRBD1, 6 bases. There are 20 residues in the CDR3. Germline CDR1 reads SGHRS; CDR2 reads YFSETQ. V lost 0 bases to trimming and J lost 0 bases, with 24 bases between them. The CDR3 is CASSLESRKVGTPTNYGYTF. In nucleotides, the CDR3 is TGCGCCAGCAGCTTGGAGAGTCGAAAAGTCGGGACACCGACTAACTATGGCTACACCTTC.

CDR3 DNA sequence: TGTGCCAGCAGTGAGACAGTAGCCAAAAACATTCAGTACTTC. It translates to CASSETVAKNIQYF. V usage is TRBV2 and J usage is TRBJ2-4; TRBD1 is a possible D gene (5 bases). The CDR3 is 14 amino acids. The germline V and J ends were trimmed by 3 bases and 0 bases, with 6 bases remaining between them. Germline assignment: CDR1 SNHLY and CDR2 FYNNEI.

The CDR3 DNA is TGTGCCACCAGCGGACACAATCAGCCCCAGCATTTT. It translates to CATSGHNQPQHF. The V and J genes are TRBV15 and TRBJ1-5, with D perhaps matching TRBD1 (5 bases). The V end was cut by 5 bases, the J end by 3 bases, with 5 bases between. The CDR3 is made up of 12 amino acids. Germline-derived CDR1 and CDR2 are LNHNV and YYDKDF (reference sequence).

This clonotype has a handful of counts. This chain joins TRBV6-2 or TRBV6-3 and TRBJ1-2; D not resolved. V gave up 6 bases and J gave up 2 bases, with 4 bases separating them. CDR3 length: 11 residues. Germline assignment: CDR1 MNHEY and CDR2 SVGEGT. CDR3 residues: CASRTNYGYTF. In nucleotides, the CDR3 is TGTGCCAGCAGAACCAACTATGGCTACACCTTC.

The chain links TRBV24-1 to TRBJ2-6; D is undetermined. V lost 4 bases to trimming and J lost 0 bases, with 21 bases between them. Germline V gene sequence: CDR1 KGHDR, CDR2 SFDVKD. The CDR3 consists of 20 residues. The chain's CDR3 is CATSEHEQIVDNSGANVLTF. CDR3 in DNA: TGTGCCACCAGTGAACATGAACAGATAGTAGATAACTCTGGGGCCAACGTCCTGACTTTC.

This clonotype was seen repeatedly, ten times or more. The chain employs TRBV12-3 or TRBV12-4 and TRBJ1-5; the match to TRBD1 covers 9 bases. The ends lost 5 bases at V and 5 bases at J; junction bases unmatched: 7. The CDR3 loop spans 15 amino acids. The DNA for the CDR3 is TGTGCCAGCAGTGACAGGGGGAGAGGGGATCAGCCCCAGCATTTT. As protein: CASSDRGRGDQPQHF.

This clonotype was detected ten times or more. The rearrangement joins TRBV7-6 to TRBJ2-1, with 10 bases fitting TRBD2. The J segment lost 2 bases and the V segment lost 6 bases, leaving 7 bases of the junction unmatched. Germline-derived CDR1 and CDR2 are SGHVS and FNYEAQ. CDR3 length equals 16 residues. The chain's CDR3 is CASRPPTSGPYNEQFF. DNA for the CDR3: TGTGCCAGCAGGCCCCCGACTAGCGGGCCCTACAATGAGCAGTTCTTC.

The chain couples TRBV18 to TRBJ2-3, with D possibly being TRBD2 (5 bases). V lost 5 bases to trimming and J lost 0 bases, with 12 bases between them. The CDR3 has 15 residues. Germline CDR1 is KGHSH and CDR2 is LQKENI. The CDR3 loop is CASSDSPGSTDTQYF. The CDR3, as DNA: TGTGCCAGCTCAGATAGCCCGGGGAGCACAGATACGCAGTATTTT.

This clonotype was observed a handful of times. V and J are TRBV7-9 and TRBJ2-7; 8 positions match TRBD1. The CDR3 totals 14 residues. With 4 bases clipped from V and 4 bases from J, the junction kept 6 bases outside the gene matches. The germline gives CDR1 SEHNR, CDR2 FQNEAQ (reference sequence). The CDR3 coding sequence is TGTGCCAGCAGCTCCCGGGACAGGCAATACGAGCAGTACTTC. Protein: CASSSRDRQYEQYF.

The CDR3 DNA is TGTGCCAGCAGCTCTTCATTTATCGGACAGTCGAACACCGGGGAGCTGTTTTTT. Residues: CASSSSFIGQSNTGELFF. The chain recombines TRBV11-3 with TRBJ2-2; TRBD1 might be the D (6 bases). Trimming cost V 4 bases and J 0 bases, with 18 bases left between them. The CDR3 covers 18 residues. In germline, CDR1 is SGHNT, CDR2 YENEEA.

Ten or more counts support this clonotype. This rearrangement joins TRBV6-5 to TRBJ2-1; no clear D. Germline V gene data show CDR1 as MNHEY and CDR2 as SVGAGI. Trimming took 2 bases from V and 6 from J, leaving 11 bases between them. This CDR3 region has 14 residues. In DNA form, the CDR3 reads TGTGCCAGCAGTTACGGTCTTGGTAGCAATGAGCAGTTCTTC. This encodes CASSYGLGSNEQFF.

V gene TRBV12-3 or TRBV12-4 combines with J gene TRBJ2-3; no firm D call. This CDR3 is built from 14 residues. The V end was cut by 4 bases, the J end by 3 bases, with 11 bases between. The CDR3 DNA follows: TGTGCCAGCAGTTCCCCGGTCCCAACAGATACGCAGTATTTT. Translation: CASSSPVPTDTQYF.

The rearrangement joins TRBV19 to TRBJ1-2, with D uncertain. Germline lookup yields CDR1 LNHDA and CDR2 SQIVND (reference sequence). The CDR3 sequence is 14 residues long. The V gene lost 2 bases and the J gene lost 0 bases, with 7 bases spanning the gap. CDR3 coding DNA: TGTGCCAGTAGTATACGGCCCTCTAACTATGGCTACACCTTC. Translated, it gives CASSIRPSNYGYTF.

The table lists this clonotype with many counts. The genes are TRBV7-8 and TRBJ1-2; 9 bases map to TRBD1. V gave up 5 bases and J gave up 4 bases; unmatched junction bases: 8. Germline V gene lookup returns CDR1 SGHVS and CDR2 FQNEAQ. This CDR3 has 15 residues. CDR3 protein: CASSLKGQGSYGYTF. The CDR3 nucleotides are TGTGCCAGCAGCCTTAAGGGACAGGGAAGCTATGGCTACACCTTC.

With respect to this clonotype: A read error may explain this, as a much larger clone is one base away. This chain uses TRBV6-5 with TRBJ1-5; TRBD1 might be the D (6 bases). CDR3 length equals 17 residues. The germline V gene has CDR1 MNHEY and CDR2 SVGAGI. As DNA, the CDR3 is TGTGCCAGCAGTAAGATAAGGGACACGGTTAGCAATCAGCCCCAGCAATTT. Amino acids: CASSKIRDTVSNQPQQF.

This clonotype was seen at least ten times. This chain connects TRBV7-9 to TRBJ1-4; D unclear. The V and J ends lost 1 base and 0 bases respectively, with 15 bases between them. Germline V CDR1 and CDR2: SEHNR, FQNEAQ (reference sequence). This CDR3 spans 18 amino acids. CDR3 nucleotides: TGTGCCAGCAGCTTAGGGTTTATGGGGTCTGCAACTAATGAAAAACTGTTTTTT. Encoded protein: CASSLGFMGSATNEKLFF. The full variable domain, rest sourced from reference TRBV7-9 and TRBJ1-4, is DTGVSQNPRHKITKRGQNVTFRCDPISEHNRLYWYRQTLGQGPEFLTYFQNEAQLEKSRLLSDRFSAERPKGSFSTLEIQRTEQGDSAMYLCASSLGFMGSATNEKLFFGSGTQLSVL.

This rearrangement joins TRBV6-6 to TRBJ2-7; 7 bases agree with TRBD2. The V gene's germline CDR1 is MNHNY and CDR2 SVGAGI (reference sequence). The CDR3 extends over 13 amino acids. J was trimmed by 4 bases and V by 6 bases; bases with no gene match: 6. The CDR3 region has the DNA TGTGCCAGCAGCCGAGCGGGGCAGTACGAGCAGTACTTC. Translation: CASSRAGQYEQYF.